The rows below give T cell receptor beta chains drawn from one sample of a study of CD4 T cells in relation to SARS-CoV-2 and coronaviruses. Their antigens remain unidentified. Libraries were prepared by immunoSEQ multiplex PCR; TCRdb keeps only in-frame clonotypes and omits some of them. The repertoire has 22,000 or so clones, just under 70% of them found once; the top ten carry roughly 19%. Specimen: CD4+ T cells from PBMCs, cultured in vitro. The receptors here all came from a human donor in good health. Both conserved end residues are part of each CDR3. The order of the fields is D gene, J gene, V gene, clone size, CDR3 DNA, CDR3 protein. The D gene is left open where the match is weak. Size values are once, few and many counts, or a class for expanded clones, and some rows have none.

- | TRBJ1-2 | TRBV7-2 | - | TGTGCCAGCAGCCTAGCAGGAAACTATGGCTACACCTTC | CASSLAGNYGYTF
- | TRBJ2-1 | TRBV7-9 | - | TGTGCCAGCAGCAGTGGGTCGCACAATGAGCAGTTCTTC | CASSSGSHNEQFF
- | TRBJ2-3 | TRBV5-5 | - | TGTGCCAGCAGCTTGGTTGGTGGGGGCACAGATACGCAGTATTTT | CASSLVGGGTDTQYF
TRBD1 | TRBJ2-7 | TRBV18 | - | TGTGCCAGCTCACCACGGGACAGGGCGATCGAGCAGTACTTC | CASSPRDRAIEQYF
- | TRBJ2-3 | TRBV19 | - | TGTGCCAGTAGTATACAACAGGGTGTATCAGATACGCAGTATTTT | CASSIQQGVSDTQYF
- | TRBJ2-3 | TRBV11-2 | once | TGTGCCAGCAGCTTTTTTTCCCCAGCAGATACGCAGTATTTT | CASSFFSPADTQYF
- | TRBJ1-3 | TRBV11-2 | - | TGTGCCAGCACCCGGTGGTCTGGAAACACCATATATTTT | CASTRWSGNTIYF
TRBD1 | TRBJ2-7 | TRBV14 | - | TGTGCCAGCAGCAGACGGACAGGGCCACTAGCCGAGCAGTACTTC | CASSRRTGPLAEQYF
TRBD2 | TRBJ2-2 | TRBV7-9 | - | TGTGCCAGCTCTTGGGTAGCGGGGAACACCGGGGAGCTGTTTTTT | CASSWVAGNTGELFF
TRBD1 | TRBJ2-7 | TRBV13 | - | TGTGCCAGCAGCTTAGGACAGGGGCGCAAAGTCTACGAGCAGTACTTC | CASSLGQGRKVYEQYF
- | TRBJ2-7 | TRBV7-8 | - | TGTGCCAGCAGCCCGCAGAGGGCCATTCTGTACGAGCAGTACTTC | CASSPQRAILYEQYF
TRBD2 | TRBJ2-1 | TRBV7-9 | few | TGTGCCAGCAGCTTTGCGGGAGGGGTCCCACGGGAGCAGTTCTTC | CASSFAGGVPREQFF
- | TRBJ1-6 | TRBV12-3/TRBV12-4 | - | TGTGCCAGCACAACCGGGGTTTCACCCCTCCACTTT | CASTTGVSPLHF
TRBD2 | TRBJ2-7 | TRBV7-2 | - | TGTGCCAGCCTCCCGGGGGGGTCCTACGAGCAGTACTTC | CASLPGGSYEQYF
- | TRBJ1-4 | TRBV28 | - | TGTGCCAGCACCCGTCTTGGAACTAATGAAAAACTGTTTTTT | CASTRLGTNEKLFF
- | TRBJ1-2 | TRBV11-2 | - | TGTGCCAGCAGCTTGGGGGGTGAAGAAGGCTACACCTTC | CASSLGGEEGYTF
- | TRBJ1-2 | TRBV29-1 | few | TGCAGCGTTGGGGCCAGGTTAGCTAACTATGGCTACACCTTC | CSVGARLANYGYTF
- | TRBJ2-2 | TRBV2 | few | TGTGCCAGCACTCCTGTGGGGGCGGCCGGGGAGCTGTTTTTT | CASTPVGAAGELFF
- | TRBJ2-5 | TRBV14 | - | TGTGCCAGCAGCCAAGATCTCTCTGTGGAGACCCAGTACTTC | CASSQDLSVETQYF
- | TRBJ1-1 | TRBV7-8 | - | TGTGCCAGCAGCCTAGGGGGGGGTGAGACTGAAGCTTTCTTT | CASSLGGGETEAFF
- | TRBJ2-3 | TRBV7-9 | few | TGTGCCAGCAGCCCAAGGGGCCCAGATACGCAGTATTTT | CASSPRGPDTQYF
TRBD1 | TRBJ1-1 | TRBV12-5 | - | TGTGCTAGTGGTTTTGACAGGGGAGAAGCTTTCTTT | CASGFDRGEAFF
TRBD1 | TRBJ1-6 | TRBV5-1 | - | TGCGCCAGCAACGAAACAGGGGAATCACCCCTCCACTTT | CASNETGESPLHF
TRBD1 | TRBJ2-3 | TRBV9 | - | TGTGCCAGCAGCCCCCGGACAGGGGAGGCAGATACGCAGTATTTT | CASSPRTGEADTQYF
- | TRBJ2-3 | TRBV5-1 | - | TGCGCCAGCAGCGCGGGACCGGTGGGTAGCACAGATACGCAGTATTTT | CASSAGPVGSTDTQYF
- | TRBJ2-1 | TRBV7-3 | - | TGTGCCAGCGCGCCGGGACCCGGGAGCGGAGGGAATGAGCAGTTCTTC | CASAPGPGSGGNEQFF
TRBD1 | TRBJ1-6 | TRBV5-1 | - | TGCGCCAGCACCAGGACAGGGGGAAGTAATTCACCCCTCCACTTT | CASTRTGGSNSPLHF
- | TRBJ2-1 | TRBV18 | - | TGTGCCAGCTCACTTAGGGGGAGGTACAATGAGCAGTTCTTC | CASSLRGRYNEQFF
TRBD1 | TRBJ1-1 | TRBV10-3 | - | TGTGCCATCAGTGACCTAGGACAGGGTAACACTGAAGCTTTCTTT | CAISDLGQGNTEAFF
TRBD2 | TRBJ2-2 | TRBV2 | - | TGTGCCAGCAGTGAAGCGCGGGGGGGCACCGGGGAGCTGTTTTTT | CASSEARGGTGELFF
- | TRBJ2-5 | TRBV11-2 | - | TGTGCCAGCAGCCCCGAGGGCGCCCAAGAGACCCAGTACTTC | CASSPEGAQETQYF
- | TRBJ2-3 | TRBV6-5 | few | TGTGCCAGCAGTCCAACCGCTATACTAGTTGATACGCAGTATTTT | CASSPTAILVDTQYF
TRBD2 | TRBJ2-7 | TRBV2 | few | TGTGCCAGCAGAGAGCGGGAGTCCGAATACGAGCAGTACTTC | CASRERESEYEQYF
- | TRBJ1-3 | TRBV11-2 | - | TGTGCCAGCAGCTTAGCAGGCGGGGGCTCTGGAAACACCATATATTTT | CASSLAGGGSGNTIYF
- | TRBJ1-6 | TRBV7-2 | - | TGTGCCAGCAGCTACCAGGGACGGAATTCACCCCTCCACTTT | CASSYQGRNSPLHF
- | TRBJ1-1 | TRBV5-1 | few | TGCGCCAGCAGCTTGAGATCGAGGATAGAGAACACTGAAGCTTTCTTT | CASSLRSRIENTEAFF
- | TRBJ2-5 | TRBV19 | - | TGTGCCAGTAGTATAGGTCAGACTCCCGGAGAGACCCAGTACTTC | CASSIGQTPGETQYF
- | TRBJ1-4 | TRBV7-6 | - | TGTGCCAGCAGCCCAGCCCCGGGGCTCATGTTTGAACTGTTTTTT | CASSPAPGLMFELFF
- | TRBJ1-5 | TRBV5-5 | - | TGTGCCAGCAGTGGCGGGCCGGGGGTGGGAGGGAGACAGCCCCAGCATTTT | CASSGGPGVGGRQPQHF
TRBD1 | TRBJ2-1 | TRBV2 | few | TGTGCCAGCAGTCGTCTGGACAGGGGTGAGTTCTTC | CASSRLDRGEFF
- | TRBJ1-2 | TRBV28 | few | TGTGCCAGCAGTTCTGGGGCAGTCCTTAACTATGGCTACACCTTC | CASSSGAVLNYGYTF
TRBD2 | TRBJ2-5 | TRBV5-1 | - | TGCGCCAGCAGCCCCGGACTAGCGGGGGGGACCCAGTACTTC | CASSPGLAGGTQYF
- | TRBJ2-1 | TRBV6-2/TRBV6-3 | medium-sized | TGTGCCAGCAGTTACCGTAGAGGTGAGCAGTTCTTC | CASSYRRGEQFF
TRBD1 | TRBJ2-7 | TRBV5-1 | - | TGCGCCAGCAGCGTTACCGGGACAGGGAGCTACGAGCAGTACTTC | CASSVTGTGSYEQYF
TRBD2 | TRBJ2-1 | TRBV13 | - | TGTGCCAGCAGCCTTAGACTAGCGCTGTACAATGAGCAGTTCTTC | CASSLRLALYNEQFF
TRBD2 | TRBJ2-1 | TRBV6-6 | large | TGTGCCTCCTCCCCCGGGGGCGGGAGGATGTTCTTC | CASSPGGGRMFF
TRBD1 | TRBJ1-2 | TRBV5-1 | - | TGCGCCAGCAGGGAAACCGGGACAGGGGGTAACTATGGCTACACCTTC | CASRETGTGGNYGYTF
- | TRBJ2-7 | TRBV7-2 | once | TGTGCCAGCAGCTTAAGGCGCGATGGGGGCTACGAGCAGTACTTC | CASSLRRDGGYEQYF
TRBD1 | TRBJ2-7 | TRBV5-4 | - | TGTGCCAGCAGCCACCGGGACAGAATCCCCTACGAGCAGTACTTC | CASSHRDRIPYEQYF
TRBD2 | TRBJ2-1 | TRBV7-3 | - | TGTGCCAGCAGCTTTGGAGGGACTAGTGGGGAGCAGTTCTTC | CASSFGGTSGEQFF